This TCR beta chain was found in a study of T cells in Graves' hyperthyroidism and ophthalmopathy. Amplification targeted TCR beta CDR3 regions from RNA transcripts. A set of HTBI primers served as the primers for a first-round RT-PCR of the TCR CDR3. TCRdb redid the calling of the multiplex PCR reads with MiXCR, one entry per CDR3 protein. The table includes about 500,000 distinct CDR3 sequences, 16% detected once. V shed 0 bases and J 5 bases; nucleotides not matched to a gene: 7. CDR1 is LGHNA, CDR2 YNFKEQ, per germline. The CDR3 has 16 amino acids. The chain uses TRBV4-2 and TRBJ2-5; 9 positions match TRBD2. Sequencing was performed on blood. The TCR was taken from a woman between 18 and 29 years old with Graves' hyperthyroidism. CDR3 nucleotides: TGTGCCAGCAGCCAAGAATGGCGGGAGGGCCGTGAGACCCAGTACTTC. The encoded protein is CASSQEWREGRETQYF.